This T cell receptor beta chain was obtained from a study of shared clonotypes between healthy human individuals. Findings and limits, study-wide: Generation probability values for non-shared clonotypes were lower than those for clonotypes shared by all four donors. Relative to memory subsets, naive subsets generally showed larger estimated richness.

To note about this clone: Its antigen is unidentified.

The germline CDR1 and CDR2 sequences are MDHEN and SYDVKM. V was shortened by 5 bases and J by 8 bases, with 16 bases between the two germline ends. There are 14 residues in the CDR3. The repertoire was sequenced with immunoSEQ multiplex PCR; TCRdb's copy has only in-frame clones and lacks some. This sample has 2 million to 2.5 million clones, with more than 80% found just once. Sequences were obtained from naive CD4+ T cells from PBMCs. As for subset: CD45RA+ positively selected. This chain links TRBV28 with TRBJ2-4; D possibly uses TRBD1 or TRBD2 (5 bases each). The TCR comes from a man aged 18 to 30 in good health. Some clones in this sample may be carry-over from other donors' samples. This CDR3 is CASSPLPRGHIQYF. The CDR3 nucleotides read TGTGCCAGCAGTCCTCTCCCTCGGGGACACATTCAGTACTTC.